The 26 T cell receptor beta chains below were found in one sample sequenced in a study of shared clonotypes between healthy human individuals. The table came from immunoSEQ multiplex PCR; TCRdb's copy has only in-frame clones and leaves some out. The data contain around 530,000 clones, just over 75% of them singletons. The sample taken for sequencing was PBMCs. The origin of the receptors is a woman in her thirties or forties in good health. Some clones in this sample may be carry-over from other donors' samples.

This clone has more than one count but fewer than ten. The chain has TRBV18 and TRBJ2-7; 9 positions match TRBD1. The CDR3 runs 14 residues. Germline CDR1 and CDR2: KGHSH and LQKENI. The V segment lost 3 bases and the J segment 5 bases; nucleotides outside the gene matches: 5. The CDR3 loop is CASSPLTGGHEQYF. The CDR3 DNA is TGTGCCAGCTCACCCCTGACAGGGGGGCACGAGCAGTACTTC. The full variable domain, in which reference TRBV18 and TRBJ2-7 provide the parts outside the CDR3, is NAGVMQNPRHLVRRRGQEARLRCSPMKGHSHVYWYRQLPEEGLKFMVYLQKENIIDESGMPKERFSAEFPKEGPSILRIQQVVRGDSAAYFCASSPLTGGHEQYFGPGTRLTVT.

This clone was recorded only once. V and J are TRBV11-2 and TRBJ2-7; D not certain. CDR3 length: 15 amino acids. V was shortened by 4 bases and J by 0 bases, with 13 bases between the two germline ends. Germline V lookup: CDR1 SGHAT, CDR2 FQNNGV. CDR3 loop: CASSSLTRPSYEQYF. CDR3 DNA: TGTGCCAGCAGCTCCCTGACGAGACCCTCCTACGAGCAGTACTTC.

This chain connects TRBV28 to TRBJ1-5; a weak D match, TRBD1 (5 bases). The V end was cut by 2 bases, the J end by 7 bases, with 12 bases between. The CDR3 has 14 amino acids. Per the germline V gene, CDR1 is MDHEN and CDR2 is SYDVKM. CDR3 sequence (DNA): TGTGCCAGCAGTTTAGGGACCCTTAGGCAGCCCCAGCATTTT. Encoded protein: CASSLGTLRQPQHF.

On this clone itself: Other DNA sequences in this specimen translate into the identical CDR3. The chain employs TRBV28 and TRBJ2-3; D is uncertain. Germline CDR1 MDHEN, CDR2 SYDVKM. This CDR3 has 13 residues. V lost 5 bases, J lost 0 bases, and 6 bases lay in between. This CDR3 reads CASSPPSTDTQYF. CDR3 bases: TGTGCCAGCAGTCCCCCTAGCACAGATACGCAGTATTTT. The full variable domain, completed using reference TRBV28 and TRBJ2-3, is DVKVTQSSRYLVKRTGEKVFLECVQDMDHENMFWYRQDPGLGLRLIYFSYDVKMKEKGDIPEGYSVSREKKERFSLILESASTNQTSMYLCASSPPSTDTQYFGPGTRLTVL.

The chain has TRBV5-1 and TRBJ2-5; the D gene is possibly TRBD2 (6 bases). With 1 base removed from V and 11 bases from J, the gap between germline ends came to 15 bases. This CDR3 is built from 13 residues. Germline V gene lookup returns CDR1 SGHRS and CDR2 YFSETQ. The CDR3 sequence is CASSLQGPREQYF. CDR3 coding DNA: TGCGCCAGCAGCTTGCAAGGACCTCGGGAGCAGTACTTC.

This chain connects TRBV15 to TRBJ2-5; D call uncertain. Trimming stripped 0 bases from V and 2 bases from J, with 7 bases between. Germline V gene data show CDR1 as LNHNV and CDR2 as YYDKDF (reference sequence). The CDR3 extends over 14 amino acids. CDR3 DNA: TGTGCCACCAGCAGAGATCTGAGACAAGAGACCCAGTACTTC. Amino acid sequence: CATSRDLRQETQYF.

V gene TRBV6-1 combines with J gene TRBJ2-5; 8 bases line up with TRBD2. The J call may be wrong; the DNA end is better matched by TRBJ2-7. Germline V gives CDR1 MNHNS, CDR2 SASEGT. The CDR3 extends over 15 amino acids. This CDR3 reads CASSEALAGGYEQYF. The CDR3 nucleotides are TGTGCCAGCAGTGAAGCCCTAGCGGGCGGCTACGAGCAGTACTTC.

A single count supports this clone. The chain has TRBV7-2 and TRBJ1-5, with D tentatively TRBD1 (6 bases). There are 14 residues in the CDR3. Between the trimmed V and J ends, which lost 1 base and 7 bases, there was a span of 11 bases. Germline V gene lookup returns CDR1 SGHTA and CDR2 FQGNSA. The CDR3 DNA sequence: TGTGCCAGCAGCTTAGAACAGGGAGTACAGCCCCAGCATTTT. This codes for CASSLEQGVQPQHF.

The chain couples TRBV7-6 to TRBJ2-7, with D perhaps matching TRBD1 or TRBD2 (6 bases each). Per germline, CDR1 SGHVS and CDR2 FNYEAQ. The CDR3 has 15 residues. V lost 5 bases and J lost 0, with 14 bases in between. The CDR3 DNA reads as TGTGCCAGCAGCCCGGGGGCGGGGCCCTCCTACGAGCAGTACTTC. Translating it yields CASSPGAGPSYEQYF.

CDR3: CASSHTSGRANEQFF. In DNA form, the CDR3 reads TGTGCCAGCAGCCACACTAGCGGGAGGGCCAATGAGCAGTTCTTC. The V gene is TRBV7-9, the J gene TRBJ2-1; 13 bases line up with TRBD2. Per germline, CDR1 SEHNR and CDR2 FQNEAQ (reference sequence). The CDR3 has 15 amino acids. V shed 5 bases, J shed 6 bases, and the junction held 4 bases outside the gene matches.

This chain joins TRBV7-6 and TRBJ2-7; D might be TRBD2 (6 bases). The CDR3 consists of 12 residues. V lost 5 bases, J lost 12 bases, and 17 bases lay in between. Germline V gene data show CDR1 as SGHVS and CDR2 as FNYEAQ. CDR3 protein: CASSLWDSKSYF. CDR3 nucleotide sequence: TGTGCCAGCAGCCTCTGGGACTCCAAATCGTACTTC.

This clone was found a few times. The chain combines TRBV6-1 with TRBJ2-3, with a weak D call TRBD2 (6 bases). In germline, CDR1 is MNHNS, CDR2 SASEGT. CDR3 size: 16 residues. V lost 2 bases and J 1 base, leaving 13 bases between the germline ends. The DNA of the CDR3 is TGTGCCAGCAGTGAAAGTAGTAGCGGAGGCACAGATACGCAGTATTTT. It codes for CASSESSSGGTDTQYF.

The genes are TRBV28 and TRBJ1-5; no clear D. CDR3 length: 15 amino acids. V was clipped by 7 bases and J by 0 bases, with 13 bases between them. Germline CDR1 MDHEN, CDR2 SYDVKM. Here the CDR3 DNA reads TGTGCCAGCAAAACGGGGAGGGATAGCAATCAGCCCCAGCATTTT. Its translation is CASKTGRDSNQPQHF.

The CDR3 region is CASAMTDYGYTF. DNA for the CDR3: TGTGCCAGCGCTATGACAGACTATGGCTACACCTTC. The V call is TRBV2, the J call TRBJ1-2, with a possible D match to TRBD1 (5 bases). The V gene's germline CDR1 is SNHLY and CDR2 FYNNEI. The CDR3 consists of 12 residues. Between the trimmed V and J ends, which lost 8 bases and 3 bases, there was a span of 10 bases.

The chain links TRBV5-1 to TRBJ2-3, with 7 bases aligning to TRBD1. Germline CDR1 is SGHRS and CDR2 is YFSETQ. The CDR3 has 15 residues. V lost 0 bases to trimming and J lost 2 bases; unmatched junction nucleotides: 3. This CDR3 reads CASSLAGQATDTQYF. The CDR3 nucleotides read TGCGCCAGCAGCTTGGCAGGACAGGCCACAGATACGCAGTATTTT.

V and J are TRBV28 and TRBJ1-2; D is perhaps TRBD1 (6 bases). Deletions cut 5 bases from V and 1 base from J, with 11 bases between. The CDR3 is 14 amino acids. In germline, CDR1 is MDHEN, CDR2 SYDVKM. The CDR3 DNA reads as TGTGCCAGCAGTCCTGGACAGTTTAACTATGGCTACACCTTC. It is translated as CASSPGQFNYGYTF.

The rearrangement joins TRBV5-4 to TRBJ2-5; TRBD1 aligns across 10 bases. From germline, CDR1 is SGHNT and CDR2 YYREEE (reference sequence). The V segment lost 5 bases and the J segment 3 bases; nucleotides outside the gene matches: 10. The CDR3 consists of 16 residues. CDR3 in DNA: TGTGCCAGCAGTCCCCGGACAGGGGGATTTGAAGAGACCCAGTACTTC. Amino acid sequence: CASSPRTGGFEETQYF.

The J gene is TRBJ1-2, the V gene TRBV4-1, with D perhaps TRBD1 (6 bases). V lost 3 bases and J 8 bases, leaving 19 bases between the germline ends. Germline CDR1 reads MGHRA; CDR2 reads YSYEKL. This CDR3 spans 15 amino acids. The CDR3 nucleotides read TGCGCCAGCAGCCACAACAGGGCTGAAGTTTGGGGCTACACCTTC. Protein: CASSHNRAEVWGYTF.

The CDR3, as DNA: TGTGCCAGCCAACAGGGTGACAGGGGGACAAATCAGCCCCAGCATTTT. Protein: CASQQGDRGTNQPQHF. This rearrangement joins TRBV27 to TRBJ1-5; 9 positions agree with TRBD1. Trimming at V came to 8 bases and at J to 4 bases, leaving 12 bases not matched to a gene. Germline V lookup: CDR1 MNHEY, CDR2 SMNVEV (reference sequence). This CDR3 spans 16 amino acids.

The chain is built from TRBV2 and TRBJ1-4; D gene unclear. V was shortened by 1 base and J by 8 bases, with 11 bases between the two germline ends. This CDR3 is 14 amino acids long. Germline CDR1 is SNHLY and CDR2 is FYNNEI. The CDR3 reads CASSEGGFEEKLFF. The CDR3 DNA follows: TGTGCCAGCAGTGAAGGGGGTTTTGAAGAAAAACTGTTTTTT. The variable domain in full, with the rest retrieved from reference TRBV2 and TRBJ1-4, is EPEVTQTPSHQVTQMGQEVILRCVPISNHLYFYWYRQILGQKVEFLVSFYNNEISEKSEIFDDQFSVERPDGSNFTLKIRSTKLEDSAMYFCASSEGGFEEKLFFGSGTQLSVL.

This chain connects TRBV11-3 to TRBJ2-1; D unresolved. The CDR3 contains 14 residues. The V gene lost 1 base and the J gene lost 9 bases, with 13 bases spanning the gap. Germline CDR1 is SGHNT and CDR2 is YENEEA. CDR3 protein: CASSLGPLRREQFF. CDR3 bases: TGTGCCAGCAGCTTAGGACCTCTCCGCCGTGAGCAGTTCTTC.

V usage is TRBV7-8 and J usage is TRBJ1-2, with unresolved D. The germline V gene encodes CDR1 SGHVS and CDR2 FQNEAQ. This CDR3 is built from 16 residues. V lost 1 base, J lost 8 bases, and 20 bases lay in between. The chain's CDR3 is CASSLDSVEASEGYTF. As DNA, the CDR3 is TGTGCCAGCAGCTTAGATTCGGTGGAGGCCTCGGAAGGCTACACCTTC.

V usage is TRBV6-1 and J usage is TRBJ2-1; D is perhaps TRBD2 (6 bases). CDR3 length: 15 residues. Germline-derived CDR1 and CDR2 are MNHNS and SASEGT. The germline V and J ends were trimmed by 1 base and 10 bases, with 17 bases remaining between them. CDR3 DNA sequence: TGTGCCAGCAGTGAAGACGGGACTCCGGTCTCAGAGCAGTTCTTC. It codes for CASSEDGTPVSEQFF.

Comments on this clone: One end of the junction fails to match germline, which may point to a read error. The rearrangement uses TRBV19 and TRBJ2-4; the D is unclear. CDR3 size: 13 residues. Per the germline V gene, CDR1 is LNHDA and CDR2 is SQIVND (reference sequence). CDR3 sequence reads: CASGIGAKNIQYF. DNA of the CDR3: TGCGCCAGTGGAATCGGGGCCAAAAACATTCAGTACTTC. The full variable domain, in which reference TRBV19 and TRBJ2-4 provide the parts outside the CDR3, is DGGITQSPKYLFRKEGQNVTLSCEQNLNHDAMYWYRQDPGQGLRLIYYSQIVNDFQKGDIAEGYSVSREKKESFPLTVTSAQKNPTAFYLCASGIGAKNIQYFGAGTRLSVL.

The rearrangement uses TRBV15 and TRBJ2-5; the D gene is possibly TRBD2 (6 bases). The V gene lost 3 bases and the J gene lost 2 bases, with 13 bases spanning the gap. This CDR3 has 15 amino acids. Germline CDR1 and CDR2: LNHNV and YYDKDF (reference sequence). The CDR3 bases are TGTGCCACCAGCAGCCCCTGGGGAGGACAAGAGACCCAGTACTTC. It is translated as CATSSPWGGQETQYF.

The gene calls are TRBV18 and TRBJ2-3; D not resolved. The V gene's germline CDR1 is KGHSH and CDR2 LQKENI. The CDR3 is 12 residues long. Trimming took 3 bases from V and 6 from J, leaving 7 bases between them. The CDR3 nucleotides read TGTGCCAGCTCACCCATATCGGATACGCAGTATTTT. It specifies CASSPISDTQYF.